These 23 T cell receptor beta chains were sequenced from one sample in a study of blood T cell repertoires in COVID-19. Only in-frame clones appear in the TCRdb table, and some are missing; sequencing was by immunoSEQ multiplex PCR. Among fewer than 75,000 clones listed, more than 75% were seen once. The sample taken for sequencing was peripheral blood. These TCRs come from a man aged 55 to 69 with active or convalescent COVID-19.

V gene TRBV6-4 combines with J gene TRBJ2-5; a possible D gene is TRBD2 (6 bases). V was pared by 6 bases and J by 5 bases, with 13 bases between. CDR1 and CDR2 (germline): MRHNA, SNTAGT. The CDR3 runs 13 residues. CDR3 coding DNA: TGTGCCAGCAGCGCGGGACCGGGCGAGACCCAGTACTTC. Amino acid sequence: CASSAGPGETQYF.

This rearrangement joins TRBV18 to TRBJ2-7; 7 positions match TRBD1. Germline CDR1 is KGHSH and CDR2 is LQKENI. With V trimmed by 4 bases and J by 2 bases, 11 bases remained unmatched. CDR3 size: 16 residues. The CDR3 DNA reads TGTGCCAGCTCACGACAAAGGGACAGAGAAACCTACGAGCAGTACTTC. It yields the protein CASSRQRDRETYEQYF.

The chain uses TRBV27 and TRBJ2-7; D unclear. Trimming cost V 10 bases and J 4 bases, with 11 bases left between them. Looked up from germline, CDR1 is MNHEY and CDR2 is SMNVEV (reference sequence). The CDR3 has 11 residues. The CDR3, as DNA: TGTGCCATTTCACAGCCTTACGAGCAGTACTTC. Amino acid sequence: CAISQPYEQYF.

The chain uses TRBV7-9 and TRBJ2-7; 7 nucleotides line up with TRBD1. The germline V gene encodes CDR1 SEHNR and CDR2 FQNEAQ (reference sequence). CDR3 size: 14 residues. V trimming: 1 base; J trimming: 6 bases; junction bases outside the gene matches: 6. CDR3 bases: TGTGCCAGCAGCTTAGGGGACAGCTTTCTCGAGCAGTACTTC. This encodes CASSLGDSFLEQYF.

This sequence joins TRBV4-3 and TRBJ1-3, with D possibly being TRBD1 (5 bases). The germline V gene encodes CDR1 LGHNA and CDR2 YSLEER. Deletions cut 5 bases from V and 2 bases from J, with 16 bases between. This CDR3 has 16 amino acids. The CDR3 region has the DNA TGCGCCAGCAGCGCTGGGAGGGGTCGGCCTGGAAACACCATATATTTT. Translation gives CASSAGRGRPGNTIYF.

The chain joins TRBV11-2 to TRBJ1-1; no definite D call. Germline V lookup: CDR1 SGHAT, CDR2 FQNNGV. Trimming stripped 5 bases from V and 5 bases from J, with 18 bases between. There are 15 residues in the CDR3. The CDR3 loop reads CASSPFERAGTEAFF. In DNA, the CDR3 is TGTGCCAGCAGCCCGTTCGAGAGGGCCGGGACTGAAGCTTTCTTT.

The chain combines TRBV18 with TRBJ1-1; D perhaps matches TRBD1 (5 bases). The ends were cut back, 6 bases at V and 6 bases at J, with 17 bases in the middle. In germline, CDR1 is KGHSH, CDR2 LQKENI. The CDR3 contains 14 residues. The CDR3 DNA sequence: TGTGCCAGCTCTAAATCAGGGATTGGCCCTGAAGCTTTCTTT. It specifies CASSKSGIGPEAFF.

This clone occurred once. The chain uses TRBV19 and TRBJ2-5; 12 bases map to TRBD2. CDR3 length: 16 amino acids. Losses at the gene ends were 4 bases for V and 4 bases for J; bases not matched to a gene: 7. CDR1 LNHDA and CDR2 SQIVND come from the germline V gene (reference sequence). The CDR3 loop is CASSSGLAGRGETQYF. The CDR3 DNA reads TGTGCCAGTAGTAGCGGACTAGCGGGAAGAGGAGAGACCCAGTACTTC.

This clone was found a few times. The chain joins TRBV2 to TRBJ1-4; 8 bases align to TRBD1. Germline V lookup: CDR1 SNHLY, CDR2 FYNNEI. The CDR3 covers 15 residues. The V and J ends lost 5 bases and 5 bases, in that order; junction bases with no gene match: 7. CDR3 protein: CASSPGGAGNEKLFF. The CDR3, as DNA: TGTGCCAGCAGTCCAGGGGGCGCTGGAAATGAAAAACTGTTTTTT.

This clone was counted only a few times. Written as DNA, the CDR3 is TGTGCCAGCAGCCCAGTTTCGGGGGTCGGAGGAACAGATACGCAGTATTTT. It encodes CASSPVSGVGGTDTQYF. V gene TRBV9 combines with J gene TRBJ2-3, with D perhaps matching TRBD2 (6 bases). The CDR3 contains 17 residues. Trimming left V 4 bases short and J 3 bases short, with 21 bases between. Germline CDR1 SGDLS, CDR2 YYNGEE.

The rearrangement links TRBV19 to TRBJ1-2; D is unresolved. Germline values: CDR1 LNHDA, CDR2 SQIVND (reference sequence). This CDR3 comprises 14 residues. V was shortened by 9 bases and J by 4 bases, with 18 bases between the two germline ends. The CDR3 DNA is TGTGCCAGCTGTCGGGGAGTCGGGGTCTATGGCTACACCTTC. Translating gives CASCRGVGVYGYTF.

V gene TRBV7-9 combines with J gene TRBJ2-7; D possibly corresponds to TRBD1 (6 bases). Trimming stripped 1 base from V and 4 bases from J, with 11 bases between. CDR1 is SEHNR and CDR2 is FQNEAQ in the germline V gene (reference sequence). This CDR3 region has 14 residues. This chain's CDR3 is CASSLVAGEYEQYF. The CDR3 DNA is TGTGCCAGCAGCTTAGTGGCAGGGGAATACGAGCAGTACTTC. Full variable domain (outside the CDR3, taken from reference TRBV7-9 and TRBJ2-7): DTGVSQNPRHKITKRGQNVTFRCDPISEHNRLYWYRQTLGQGPEFLTYFQNEAQLEKSRLLSDRFSAERPKGSFSTLEIQRTEQGDSAMYLCASSLVAGEYEQYFGPGTRLTVT.

The CDR3 sequence is CASSLGQSYEQYF. The CDR3 DNA reads as TGTGCCAGCAGCTTGGGGCAGTCCTACGAGCAGTACTTC. This chain joins TRBV5-4 and TRBJ2-7, with unresolved D. Germline V gene sequence: CDR1 SGHNT, CDR2 YYREEE (reference sequence). This CDR3 is built from 13 residues. Trimming removed 0 bases from V and 1 base from J, with 5 bases in between. Filled out from reference TRBV5-4 and TRBJ2-7, the complete variable domain reads ETGVTQSPTHLIKTRGQQVTLRCSSQSGHNTVSWYQQALGQGPQFIFQYYREEENGRGNFPPRFSGLQFPNYSSELNVNALELDDSALYLCASSLGQSYEQYFGPGTRLTVT.

The rearrangement uses TRBV19 and TRBJ1-5; D not resolved. The CDR3 is 15 residues long. Trimming pared 3 bases from V and 5 bases from J, leaving 14 bases between. Germline-derived CDR1 and CDR2 are LNHDA and SQIVND (reference sequence). DNA for the CDR3: TGTGCCAGTAGTATGTTCGGCAGTGGAGATCAGCCCCAGCATTTT. This encodes CASSMFGSGDQPQHF.

This clone was counted once. The J gene is TRBJ2-5, the V gene TRBV19; D unclear. CDR3 length: 12 residues. Germline loops: CDR1 LNHDA, CDR2 SQIVND (reference sequence). The germline V and J ends were trimmed by 5 bases and 3 bases, with 7 bases remaining between them. The CDR3: CASSAIEETQYF. For the CDR3, the DNA is TGTGCCAGTAGTGCCATAGAAGAGACCCAGTACTTC.

The chain employs TRBV5-1 and TRBJ1-1; unclear D gene. The length of the CDR3 is 15 residues. The V end lost 0 bases, the J end lost 3 bases, and 12 bases lay between the germline ends. Germline values: CDR1 SGHRS, CDR2 YFSETQ. CDR3 nucleotide sequence: TGCGCCAGCAGCTTGGCCCTCAGTACCTACACTGAAGCTTTCTTT. Translation: CASSLALSTYTEAFF.

The chain combines TRBV19 with TRBJ1-2; the match to TRBD1 covers 7 bases. The V gene end was trimmed by 5 bases and the J gene end by 2 bases; junction bases not matched to a gene: 8. The length of the CDR3 is 15 residues. The V gene's germline CDR1 is LNHDA and CDR2 SQIVND (reference sequence). This CDR3 reads CASSVPGQRNYGYTF. The CDR3 DNA reads as TGTGCCAGTAGTGTTCCGGGACAGAGAAACTATGGCTACACCTTC.

The chain joins TRBV5-5 to TRBJ1-2; a weak D match, TRBD1 (5 bases). The CDR3 contains 15 residues. Between the trimmed V and J ends, which lost 0 bases and 4 bases, there was a span of 13 bases. Germline loops: CDR1 SGHKS, CDR2 YYEKEE (reference sequence). CDR3 loop: CASSLGWQGAYGYTF. The CDR3 coding sequence is TGTGCCAGCAGCTTGGGGTGGCAGGGTGCCTATGGCTACACCTTC.

The rearrangement uses TRBV5-1 and TRBJ2-3; maybe TRBD1 (6 bases). Trimming removed 4 bases from V and 1 base from J, with 19 bases in between. The CDR3 has 17 residues. Germline V gene data show CDR1 as SGHRS and CDR2 as YFSETQ. CDR3: CASSPNAGAVGTDTQYF. The CDR3, as DNA: TGCGCCAGCAGCCCAAATGCAGGGGCGGTAGGCACAGATACGCAGTATTTT.

V and J are TRBV28 and TRBJ1-2; 7 bases map to TRBD1. The CDR3 is made up of 15 amino acids. The germline gives CDR1 MDHEN, CDR2 SYDVKM. The V gene end was trimmed by 3 bases and the J gene end by 9 bases; junction bases not matched to a gene: 13. The CDR3 bases are TGTGCCAGCAGTTTTCGACAGGGAGTAAGTTATAGCTACACCTTC. Translation: CASSFRQGVSYSYTF.

This rearrangement joins TRBV7-2 to TRBJ1-2, with a tentative D call TRBD1 (5 bases). Germline V gene lookup returns CDR1 SGHTA and CDR2 FQGNSA. This CDR3 has 13 residues. V lost 3 bases and J lost 7, with 12 bases in between. CDR3 in amino acids: CASSFGRAAGYTF. CDR3 in DNA: TGTGCCAGCAGCTTCGGCAGGGCGGCTGGCTACACCTTC.

This clone has just one count. The J gene is TRBJ2-7, the V gene TRBV2; a weak D match, TRBD2 (6 bases). V was pared by 7 bases and J by 6 bases, with 16 bases between. The CDR3 totals 13 residues. Per the germline V gene, CDR1 is SNHLY and CDR2 is FYNNEI. CDR3 coding DNA: TGTGCCAGCATACGTGCGGGAAGCTCCGAGCAGTACTTC. The encoded protein is CASIRAGSSEQYF.

The J gene is TRBJ2-2, the V gene TRBV7-2; TRBD1 is a possible D gene (5 bases). Germline lookup yields CDR1 SGHTA and CDR2 FQGNSA. Trimming took off 4 bases at V and 3 bases at J, with 9 bases between the two ends. The CDR3 spans 14 residues. The CDR3 nucleotides are TGTGCCAGCAGCTCCCAGGGTTACACCGGGGAGCTGTTTTTT. Protein sequence: CASSSQGYTGELFF.